Presented here are 21 T cell receptor beta chains from one specimen sequenced in a study of T-cell memory formation after mild COVID-19. TCRdb used MiXCR to reprocess the 5' RACE reads, holding one entry per CDR3 protein. The sample carries about 470,000 distinct CDR3 sequences, approximately 25% recorded once. Input material: PBMCs or a T cell subset sorted from them (not recorded which). The receptors shown here come from an adult woman who had mild COVID-19 (a few samples of this study predate the infection). Cell type and time point are not known.

This clonotype occurred a few times. The rearrangement links TRBV7-3 to TRBJ1-5; D call uncertain. The CDR3 consists of 12 residues. Germline CDR1 is SGHTA and CDR2 is FQGTGA. Trimming shortened V by 11 bases and J by 6 bases, and 14 bases separated the two germline ends. Here the CDR3 reads CADDRGSQPQHF. In nucleotides, the CDR3 is TGTGCCGATGACCGAGGGTCTCAGCCCCAGCATTTT. Full variable domain (missing parts from reference TRBV7-3 and TRBJ1-5): GAGVSQTPSNKVTEKGKYVELRCDPISGHTALYWYRQSLGQGPEFLIYFQGTGAADDSGLPNDRFFAVRPEGSVSTLKIQRTERGDSAVYLCADDRGSQPQHFGDGTRLSIL.

This chain joins TRBV18 and TRBJ1-2, with D possibly TRBD1 on 5 matching bases. The CDR3 runs to 16 residues. Germline-derived CDR1 and CDR2 are KGHSH and LQKENI. V lost 5 bases, J lost 6 bases, and 22 bases lay in between. The CDR3, as DNA: TGTGCCAGCTCATCCCTGGACGGGACTTTGAGGCATGGCTACACCTTC. It specifies CASSSLDGTLRHGYTF. The entire variable domain, with the rest obtained from reference TRBV18 and TRBJ1-2, is as follows: NAGVMQNPRHLVRRRGQEARLRCSPMKGHSHVYWYRQLPEEGLKFMVYLQKENIIDESGMPKERFSAEFPKEGPSILRIQQVVRGDSAAYFCASSSLDGTLRHGYTFGSGTRLTVV.

This clonotype showed up just a few times. This chain connects TRBV2 to TRBJ2-7; TRBD2 aligns across 12 bases. CDR1 is SNHLY, CDR2 FYNNEI, per germline. The CDR3 runs 16 residues. The ends lost 6 bases at V and 0 bases at J; junction bases unmatched: 6. CDR3: CASRTPTSGSSYEQYF. CDR3 nucleotide sequence: TGTGCCAGCAGGACTCCGACTAGCGGGAGCTCCTACGAGCAGTACTTC.

V gene TRBV7-9 combines with J gene TRBJ1-3, with 7 bases lining up with TRBD1. J gave up 4 bases and V 7 bases, and 7 bases lay outside the gene matches. CDR1 SEHNR and CDR2 FQNEAQ come from the germline V gene (reference sequence). The length of the CDR3 is 14 residues. CDR3 protein: CASTQGGPGNTIYF. The CDR3 DNA sequence: TGTGCCAGCACGCAGGGGGGGCCCGGAAACACCATATATTTT. Complete variable domain (other parts from reference TRBV7-9 and TRBJ1-3): DTGVSQNPRHKITKRGQNVTFRCDPISEHNRLYWYRQTLGQGPEFLTYFQNEAQLEKSRLLSDRFSAERPKGSFSTLEIQRTEQGDSAMYLCASTQGGPGNTIYFGEGSWLTVV.

V usage is TRBV7-9 and J usage is TRBJ2-7; the match to TRBD1 covers 9 bases. V lost 5 bases and J lost 2; bases outside the gene matches: 13. CDR1 and CDR2 (germline): SEHNR, FQNEAQ (reference sequence). CDR3 length equals 17 residues. The CDR3 DNA reads TGTGCCAGCAGCCGTCCGCTCCCGGGACAGGGAACCTACGAGCAGTACTTC. The encoded protein is CASSRPLPGQGTYEQYF.

This clonotype was seen only a few times. Here the CDR3 reads CASSLKGMGNTEAFF. CDR3 DNA sequence: TGCGCCAGCAGCTTGAAAGGGATGGGGAACACTGAAGCTTTCTTT. The chain recombines TRBV5-1 with TRBJ1-1; D gene uncertain. V was pared by 1 base and J by 1 base, with 11 bases between. The CDR3 covers 15 residues. Looked up from germline, CDR1 is SGHRS and CDR2 is YFSETQ.

Ten or more counts support this clonotype. This chain joins TRBV29-1 and TRBJ2-3, with 9 bases that match TRBD2. CDR3 length equals 13 residues. Germline assignment: CDR1 SQVTM and CDR2 ANQGSEA. V gave up 7 bases and J gave up 9 bases; unmatched junction bases: 11. The CDR3 DNA sequence: TGCAGCGCCTTAGCGGGAGACGGGGTGACGCAGTATTTT. As protein: CSALAGDGVTQYF.

This clonotype was seen only a few times. The chain joins TRBV6-5 to TRBJ2-7; 8 nucleotides agree with TRBD1. After removal of 5 bases from V and 4 bases from J, the junction contained 10 bases not matched to a gene. The germline V gene encodes CDR1 MNHEY and CDR2 SVGAGI. The CDR3 consists of 15 residues. CDR3 bases: TGTGCCAGCAGTGGAGACAGGGGTTGGGATTACGAGCAGTACTTC. Translating gives CASSGDRGWDYEQYF.

This rearrangement joins TRBV15 to TRBJ1-4; D is ambiguous. Trimming removed 1 base from V and 6 bases from J, with 3 bases in between. This CDR3 region has 12 residues. Germline V gene lookup returns CDR1 LNHNV and CDR2 YYDKDF (reference sequence). The CDR3 here is CATSRGYEKLFF. The CDR3 nucleotides read TGTGCCACCAGCAGAGGTTATGAAAAACTGTTTTTT.

The rearrangement joins TRBV5-1 to TRBJ2-5; 9 bases are a match to TRBD2. There are 16 residues in the CDR3. Germline V CDR1 and CDR2: SGHRS, YFSETQ. V shed 0 bases, J shed 3 bases, and the junction held 6 bases outside the gene matches. Here the CDR3 DNA reads TGCGCCAGCAGCTTGGAGGTAGCGGGGGCAAAAGAGACCCAGTACTTC. As protein: CASSLEVAGAKETQYF. The full variable domain, rest sourced from reference TRBV5-1 and TRBJ2-5, is KAGVTQTPRYLIKTRGQQVTLSCSPISGHRSVSWYQQTPGQGLQFLFEYFSETQRNKGNFPGRFSGRQFSNSRSEMNVSTLELGDSALYLCASSLEVAGAKETQYFGPGTRLLVL.

This clonotype was seen a handful of times. The V call is TRBV7-8, the J call TRBJ2-1; 7 bases match TRBD2. The V gene end was trimmed by 2 bases and the J gene end by 8 bases; junction bases not matched to a gene: 9. Germline values: CDR1 SGHVS, CDR2 FQNEAQ. The CDR3 extends over 15 amino acids. The CDR3 here is CASSLPAGVEYEQFF. As DNA, the CDR3 is TGTGCCAGCAGCTTACCGGCGGGAGTGGAATATGAGCAGTTCTTC.

This clonotype occurred a few times. The chain combines TRBV12-3 or TRBV12-4 with TRBJ1-1; no definite D call. Trimming stripped 6 bases from V and 2 bases from J, with 7 bases between. CDR3 length: 12 residues. CDR3 nucleotide sequence: TGTGCCAGCAGGGGCCTTAACACTGAAGCTTTCTTT. As protein: CASRGLNTEAFF.

CDR3 in amino acids: CASSQTGWDTEAFF. CDR3 DNA: TGTGCCAGCAGTCAGACAGGGTGGGACACTGAAGCTTTCTTT. This rearrangement joins TRBV12-3 or TRBV12-4 to TRBJ1-1; 7 nucleotides agree with TRBD1. J was trimmed by 3 bases and V by 5 bases; bases with no gene match: 6. This CDR3 is built from 14 residues.

This clonotype showed up just a few times. This chain joins TRBV7-9 and TRBJ1-6; no reliable D call. The germline V gene has CDR1 SEHNR and CDR2 FQNEAQ (reference sequence). This CDR3 comprises 15 residues. V was shortened by 6 bases and J by 5 bases, with 14 bases between the two germline ends. The CDR3 coding sequence is TGTGCCAGCAGTCCTAAGAAGGAGAATAATTCACCCCTCCACTTT. Protein product: CASSPKKENNSPLHF.

CDR3 region: CASSQGTVMNTEAFF. In DNA, the CDR3 is TGTGCCAGCAGTCAAGGGACAGTGATGAACACTGAAGCTTTCTTT. The V and J genes are TRBV6-5 and TRBJ1-1; TRBD1 aligns across 7 bases. The CDR3 loop spans 15 amino acids. J was trimmed by 0 bases and V by 5 bases; bases with no gene match: 6. In germline, CDR1 is MNHEY, CDR2 SVGAGI.

As for this clonotype: One junction end disagrees with the germline gene, perhaps due to a read error. J is TRBJ2-1 and V is TRBV29-1; 8 nucleotides align to TRBD1. The CDR3 spans 13 residues. Germline V gives CDR1 SQVTM, CDR2 ANQGSEA. The CDR3, as DNA: TGCAGCGTCGAAGGACAGGGTAGGAATGAGCAGTTCTTC. This gives the protein CSVEGQGRNEQFF.

The chain has TRBV12-3 or TRBV12-4 and TRBJ2-1; 10 bases agree with TRBD1. V trimming: 4 bases; J trimming: 8 bases; junction bases outside the gene matches: 5. The CDR3 length is 14 residues. CDR3 amino acids: CASSYGTGVYEQFF. The CDR3 coding sequence is TGTGCCAGCAGTTACGGGACAGGGGTCTATGAGCAGTTCTTC.

This chain joins TRBV5-1 and TRBJ2-4; 8 nucleotides agree with TRBD1. The CDR3 length is 17 residues. V lost 4 bases, J lost 0 bases, and 9 bases stayed unmatched. CDR1 is SGHRS and CDR2 is YFSETQ in the germline V gene. In DNA, the CDR3 is TGCGCCAGCAGCCAATGGACAGGGTCAATAGCCAAAAACATTCAGTACTTC. Translated, it gives CASSQWTGSIAKNIQYF. Complete variable domain (other parts from reference TRBV5-1 and TRBJ2-4): KAGVTQTPRYLIKTRGQQVTLSCSPISGHRSVSWYQQTPGQGLQFLFEYFSETQRNKGNFPGRFSGRQFSNSRSEMNVSTLELGDSALYLCASSQWTGSIAKNIQYFGAGTRLSVL.

This clonotype was seen more than once but under ten times. The chain carries TRBV5-4 and TRBJ1-1, with TRBD1 matching 11 bases. Germline CDR1 SGHNT, CDR2 YYREEE (reference sequence). V gave up 4 bases and J gave up 1 base; unmatched junction bases: 3. There are 15 residues in the CDR3. CDR3 sequence reads: CASSPGQGANTEAFF. The CDR3 nucleotides read TGTGCCAGCAGCCCCGGACAGGGGGCGAACACTGAAGCTTTCTTT.

V gene TRBV4-1 combines with J gene TRBJ1-1; possible D gene TRBD1, 5 bases. V was pared by 1 base and J by 5 bases, with 11 bases between. The length of the CDR3 is 14 residues. The germline gives CDR1 MGHRA, CDR2 YSYEKL. CDR3 bases: TGCGCCAGCAGCCAAGGTGGGGGGGTAACTGAAGCTTTCTTT. Amino acids: CASSQGGGVTEAFF.

The V call is TRBV6-5, the J call TRBJ2-3; 8 bases are shared with TRBD1. V lost 6 bases to trimming and J lost 7 bases; unmatched junction nucleotides: 12. The CDR3 is 15 amino acids. Germline-derived CDR1 and CDR2 are MNHEY and SVGAGI. DNA for the CDR3: TGTGCCAGCAGCCGGTCCGGGACAGGAGGGAATACGCAGTATTTT. Protein product: CASSRSGTGGNTQYF.